This T cell receptor (beta chain) was sequenced during a study of CD8+ T cells in alopecia areata. Study in general: The drug, oral tofacitinib, was given to treated patients at 5 to 10 mg twice daily. A 6-month off-drug phase came after tofacitinib, which had lasted 6 to 18 months.

Study-wide results and limits: It was observed that many expanded lesional clones persisted in scalp and blood during tofacitinib.

Worth noting for this clone: No antigen is known for it.

V was shortened by 5 bases and J by 1 base, with 9 bases between the two germline ends. Per the germline V gene, CDR1 is SGHAT and CDR2 is FQNNGV. The CDR3 covers 13 residues. Treatment: oral pan-JAK inhibitor, 5-10 mg twice daily. Alopecia areata patients provided lesional scalp punch biopsies and peripheral blood. RNA extraction was followed by reverse transcription into cDNA, which acted as the sequencing template. Clones were sequenced by immunoSEQ multiplex PCR, and TCRdb holds only the in-frame ones, with some missing. The sample contains under 350,000 clones, roughly 50% of which appear only once.

The V gene is TRBV11-2, the J gene TRBJ2-7, with TRBD1 as a possible D gene (5 bases). Source: CD4+ T cells sorted from blood, taken at week 24, from a patient treated with tofacitinib. The origin of this receptor is a human donor with alopecia areata. The CDR3 region is CASSPDRSYEQYF. The CDR3 nucleotides read TGTGCCAGCAGCCCCGACAGATCCTACGAGCAGTACTTC.